This paragraph reports one T cell receptor (beta chain). Its antigen is as yet unknown. This sample stems from a study of cytomegalovirus exposure and HLA in healthy donors. Study-level results: Under in vitro conditions, a few CMV-associated chains were confirmed as specific for CMV antigens. Most TCR sequences were seen very rarely across donors, but some public TCRs occurred in many. Among TCR beta chains, those listed as cytomegalovirus-associated numbered roughly 150.

The table came from immunoSEQ multiplex PCR; TCRdb's copy has only in-frame clones and leaves some out. The repertoire holds about 120,000 clones, with 85% to 90% as singletons. CDR1 and CDR2 from the germline V gene are SGHDT and YYEEEE. CDR3 length: 15 amino acids. The trim removed 1 base at V and 9 bases at J, leaving 13 bases unmatched. The chain employs TRBV5-6 and TRBJ2-7; the match to TRBD1 covers 7 bases. The sample consisted of PBMCs. This TCR was recovered from a woman aged 18 to 35 in good health and CMV-seropositive. The CDR3 DNA reads TGTGCCAGCAGCTTGTCAGGTACAGGGGTGTATAGGCAGTACTTC. Translated: CASSLSGTGVYRQYF.